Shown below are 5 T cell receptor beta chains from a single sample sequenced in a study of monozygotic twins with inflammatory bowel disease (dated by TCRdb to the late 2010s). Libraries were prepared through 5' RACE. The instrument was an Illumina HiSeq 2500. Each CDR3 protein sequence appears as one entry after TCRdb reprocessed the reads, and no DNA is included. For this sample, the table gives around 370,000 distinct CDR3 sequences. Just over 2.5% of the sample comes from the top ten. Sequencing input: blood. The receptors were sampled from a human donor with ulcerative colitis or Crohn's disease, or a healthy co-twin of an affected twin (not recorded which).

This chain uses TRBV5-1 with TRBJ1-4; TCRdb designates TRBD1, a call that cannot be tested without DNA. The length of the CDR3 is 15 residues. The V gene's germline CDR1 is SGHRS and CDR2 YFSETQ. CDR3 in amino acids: CASSRQGAFNEKLFF.

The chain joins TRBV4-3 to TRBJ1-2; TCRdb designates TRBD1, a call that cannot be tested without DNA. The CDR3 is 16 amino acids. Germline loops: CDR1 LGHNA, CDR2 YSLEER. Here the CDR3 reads CASSQDGGGGNYGYTF.

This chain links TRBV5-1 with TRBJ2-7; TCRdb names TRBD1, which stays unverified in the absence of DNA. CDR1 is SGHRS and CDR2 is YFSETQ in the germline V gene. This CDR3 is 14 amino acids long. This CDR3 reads CASTPAGDSYEQYF.

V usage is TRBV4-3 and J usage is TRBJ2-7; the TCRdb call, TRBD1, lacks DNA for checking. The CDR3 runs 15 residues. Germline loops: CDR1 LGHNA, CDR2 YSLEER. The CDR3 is CASSQLRDSSYEQYF.

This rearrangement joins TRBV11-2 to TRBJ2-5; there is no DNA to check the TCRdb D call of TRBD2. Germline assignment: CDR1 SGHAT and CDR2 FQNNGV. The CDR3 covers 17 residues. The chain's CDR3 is CASSFVIGRGDGETQYF.